This T cell receptor beta chain was retrieved from a study of Graves' ophthalmopathy and Graves' hyperthyroidism. The study amplified TCR beta CDR3 regions using RNA transcripts. HTBI-primed first-round RT-PCR preceded second-round multiplex PCR. MiXCR, applied by TCRdb to the multiplex PCR reads, yields one record per CDR3 protein. This table has 300,000 to 400,000 distinct CDR3 sequences, approximately 18% appearing once. Calling hyperthyroidism stable required that no ophthalmopathy show up within 18 months of follow-up. Notes on the study in general: With about 71% sensitivity and 72% to 85% specificity, the model predicted ophthalmopathy progression. Blood shared most expanded thyroid clonotypes above 0.001 frequency.

This clonotype was seen at least ten times. As yet, its antigen is unknown. Trimming removed 5 bases from V and 1 base from J, with 14 bases in between. The CDR3 spans 15 residues. CDR1 is SGHVS and CDR2 is FQNEAQ in the germline V gene. The sequence came from an adult woman with stable Graves' hyperthyroidism. The chain employs TRBV7-8 and TRBJ1-1; unclear D gene. Material for sequencing was peripheral blood. The CDR3 coding sequence is TGTGCCAGCAGCCCAATGCGGTCGGCGAACACTGAAGCTTTCTTT. Protein product: CASSPMRSANTEAFF.